This passage covers 20 T cell receptor beta chains from one sample sequenced in a study of T cell repertoires in cytomegalovirus infection. TCRdb re-called the reads through MiXCR, storing one row per CDR3 protein. The sample lists nearly 650,000 distinct CDR3 sequences; about 24% were seen once. Sequencing was performed on CD8+ T cells from PBMCs. The receptors come from a human donor in good health (CMV status not recorded). Some clones in this sample may be carry-over from other donors' samples.

Only a few counts were recorded for this clonotype. The chain couples TRBV25-1 to TRBJ2-1; a possible D gene is TRBD1 (6 bases). Per germline, CDR1 MGHDK and CDR2 SYGVNS. This CDR3 has 14 amino acids. The germline V and J ends were trimmed by 8 bases and 4 bases, with 15 bases remaining between them. This chain's CDR3 is CASADGTSYNEQFF. In nucleotides, the CDR3 is TGTGCCAGCGCCGACGGGACATCTTACAATGAGCAGTTCTTC.

The chain uses TRBV10-3 and TRBJ1-2; no clear D. The length of the CDR3 is 12 residues. Trimming shortened V by 7 bases and J by 4 bases, and 10 bases separated the two germline ends. Germline assignment: CDR1 ENHRY and CDR2 SYGVKD. This CDR3 reads CAIKTVLYGYTF. Written as DNA, the CDR3 is TGTGCCATCAAAACCGTCCTCTATGGCTACACCTTC.

The CDR3 spells CAISEGVQNQPQHF. The CDR3 nucleotides are TGTGCCATCAGTGAGGGGGTCCAGAATCAGCCCCAGCATTTT. The J gene is TRBJ1-5, the V gene TRBV10-3, with no clear D. Trimming left V 2 bases short and J 4 bases short, with 9 bases between. Germline CDR1 and CDR2: ENHRY and SYGVKD. This CDR3 is 14 amino acids long.

In its sample, this clonotype was seen a few times. The rearrangement uses TRBV12-3 or TRBV12-4 and TRBJ2-7; D could derive from TRBD1 or TRBD2 (6 bases each). The CDR3 is 16 amino acids. The germline V and J ends were trimmed by 5 bases and 7 bases, with 24 bases remaining between them. Here the CDR3 DNA reads TGTGCCAGCAGTCCCTACACAGGGACCTCCGGGGGTGAGCAGTACTTC. Its translation is CASSPYTGTSGGEQYF.

This clonotype has more than one count but fewer than ten. The chain combines TRBV15 with TRBJ1-4, with D unclear. The CDR3 is 19 amino acids. CDR1 is LNHNV, CDR2 YYDKDF, per germline (reference sequence). V was trimmed by 0 bases and J by 2 bases, leaving 19 bases between them. For the CDR3, the DNA is TGTGCCACCAGCAGAGAACCCCCGAAAGGGCGTTCCACTAATGAAAAACTGTTTTTT. Translating gives CATSREPPKGRSTNEKLFF.

CDR3 nucleotides: TGTGCCAGCAGTCCCGGGGGGGCTACCCAAGAGACCCAGTACTTC. Protein product: CASSPGGATQETQYF. V gene TRBV2 combines with J gene TRBJ2-5; 8 bases line up with TRBD2. Trimming took 5 bases from V and 1 from J; bases not matched to a gene: 6. From germline, CDR1 is SNHLY and CDR2 FYNNEI. There are 15 residues in the CDR3.

This clonotype was picked up a small number of times. V usage is TRBV27 and J usage is TRBJ2-1, with 11 bases aligning to TRBD2. V shed 5 bases and J 9 bases; nucleotides not matched to a gene: 6. Germline CDR1 and CDR2: MNHEY and SMNVEV (reference sequence). This CDR3 comprises 14 residues. The CDR3 spells CASSPGTSGGEQFF. The CDR3 DNA follows: TGTGCCAGCAGTCCCGGGACTAGCGGTGGTGAGCAGTTCTTC.

On this clonotype itself: A much larger clone differs by one base, so this may be a read error. The final CDR3 position lacks the conserved phenylalanine or tryptophan, pointing to a likely read error. V usage is TRBV7-2 and J usage is TRBJ2-1; the D gene could be TRBD1 or TRBD2 (5 bases each). V lost 5 bases and J lost 12, with 14 bases in between. The germline CDR1 and CDR2 sequences are SGHTA and FQGNSA. The CDR3 consists of 12 residues. CDR3 loop: CASSDGAYRQFS. For the CDR3, the DNA is TGTGCCAGCAGCGACGGGGCCTACAGGCAGTTCTCC.

The chain uses TRBV12-5 and TRBJ2-7; 10 bases are a match to TRBD1. The CDR3 is made up of 15 amino acids. With V trimmed by 5 bases and J by 2 bases, 6 bases remained unmatched. Germline V gene lookup returns CDR1 LGHNT and CDR2 FRNRAP. The CDR3 region is CASGVIDRGPYEQYF. The CDR3 nucleotides read TGTGCTAGTGGTGTAATTGACAGGGGGCCCTACGAGCAGTACTTC.

V and J are TRBV20-1 and TRBJ2-7; unclear D gene. Germline CDR1 reads DFQATT; CDR2 reads SNEGSKA (reference sequence). V gave up 1 base and J gave up 1 base, with 8 bases separating them. This CDR3 contains 13 residues. CDR3: CSARAGTSYEQYF. The CDR3 DNA follows: TGCAGTGCTAGAGCTGGCACGTCCTACGAGCAGTACTTC.

The chain carries TRBV14 and TRBJ2-7, with 8 nucleotides matching TRBD2. The germline CDR1 and CDR2 sequences are SGHDN and FVKESK. The J segment lost 2 bases and the V segment lost 3 bases, leaving 6 bases of the junction unmatched. This CDR3 has 15 amino acids. For the CDR3, the DNA is TGTGCCAGCAGCCAGGGTAGCGGGACGGCCTACGAGCAGTACTTC. It yields the protein CASSQGSGTAYEQYF.

V and J are TRBV14 and TRBJ2-7, with a possible D match to TRBD1 (6 bases). CDR3 length: 15 amino acids. Trimming took 5 bases from V and 0 from J, leaving 14 bases between them. CDR1 is SGHDN, CDR2 FVKESK, per germline. The CDR3 is CASSTRQVVSYEQYF. CDR3 nucleotides: TGTGCCAGCAGCACAAGACAGGTTGTCTCCTACGAGCAGTACTTC.

The chain combines TRBV10-3 with TRBJ2-6; D tentatively fits TRBD1 or TRBD2 (5 bases each). Trimming removed 2 bases at V and 4 bases at J, with 9 bases between. The CDR3 consists of 15 residues. Germline CDR1 reads ENHRY; CDR2 reads SYGVKD. CDR3 loop: CAISEPGPGANVLTF. DNA for the CDR3: TGTGCCATCAGTGAGCCGGGACCGGGGGCCAACGTCCTGACTTTC.

V and J are TRBV19 and TRBJ1-1; 7 positions agree with TRBD1. The CDR3 is 11 residues long. Germline V gene data show CDR1 as LNHDA and CDR2 as SQIVND (reference sequence). The V and J ends lost 7 bases and 7 bases, in that order; junction bases with no gene match: 3. CDR3 coding DNA: TGTGCCAGTATCAGGACAGGTGAAGCTTTCTTT. It codes for CASIRTGEAFF.

This chain joins TRBV19 and TRBJ2-1, with TRBD1 as a possible D gene (5 bases). Germline V gives CDR1 LNHDA, CDR2 SQIVND (reference sequence). CDR3 length: 16 residues. Trimming pared 6 bases from V and 1 base from J, leaving 16 bases between. The CDR3 reads CASSLPRRGSYNEQFF. In DNA form, the CDR3 reads TGTGCCAGTAGCTTACCGCGAAGGGGATCCTACAATGAGCAGTTCTTC.

This clonotype has only a few counts. This chain connects TRBV11-3 to TRBJ2-7; D is perhaps TRBD1 (6 bases). Germline V gives CDR1 SGHNT, CDR2 YENEEA. Trimming took 5 bases from V and 3 from J, leaving 14 bases between them. This CDR3 spans 14 amino acids. The CDR3 DNA follows: TGTGCCAGCAGCAAAGAGGTGACAGGCTACGAGCAGTACTTC. Translating gives CASSKEVTGYEQYF.

This clonotype came up a few times. The chain couples TRBV14 to TRBJ1-2; possibly TRBD1 for D (6 bases). The V gene's germline CDR1 is SGHDN and CDR2 FVKESK. The CDR3 spans 14 residues. Trimming removed 3 bases from V and 4 bases from J, with 12 bases in between. Here the CDR3 DNA reads TGTGCCAGCAGCCATCCGGGGACAACCTATGGCTACACCTTC. Amino acids: CASSHPGTTYGYTF.

As for this clonotype: A single base separates this from a much larger clone, so it may be a read error. The chain joins TRBV6-5 to TRBJ2-7, with TRBD2 as a possible D gene (5 bases). The CDR3 covers 18 residues. Trimming cost V 2 bases and J 3 bases, with 23 bases left between them. Germline CDR1 is MNHEY and CDR2 is SVGAGI. CDR3 DNA: TGTGCCAGCAGTTACGGATTGTCTGGGAGTCGATTCGTCTACGAGCAGTACTTC. This codes for CASSYGLSGSRFVYEQYF.

The table lists this clonotype with a count of one. This rearrangement joins TRBV4-3 to TRBJ2-2, with 7 positions matching TRBD2. CDR3 length: 17 residues. The germline CDR1 and CDR2 sequences are LGHNA and YSLEER. V lost 0 bases and J lost 7; bases outside the gene matches: 11. CDR3 sequence (DNA): TGCGCCAGCAGCCAAGACCATTCCCGGGACTATTTCGGGGAGCTGTTTTTT. It specifies CASSQDHSRDYFGELFF.

The chain employs TRBV28 and TRBJ1-1, with D maybe TRBD1 (5 bases). Looked up from germline, CDR1 is MDHEN and CDR2 is SYDVKM. The CDR3 consists of 14 residues. V lost 3 bases and J 0 bases, leaving 8 bases between the germline ends. CDR3 sequence reads: CASSFPDMNTEAFF. The CDR3 bases are TGTGCCAGCAGTTTCCCGGACATGAACACTGAAGCTTTCTTT.